This T cell receptor beta chain is from a study of blood T cell repertoires in COVID-19. Across the whole study: Nucleic acid was either cDNA or gDNA, and it came from T cells, B-cell-depleted T cells, or PBMCs.

As originally analysed: Estimated nucleated cell counts came from reference gene primer amplification. TCRdb's copy holds only in-frame clones and misses some; the assay was immunoSEQ multiplex PCR. Clone size and the V and J calls come from that table; the DNA yielded D and trimming. The sample lists about 180,000 clones; around 85% were seen once. Recovered status applied to Cohort 3 donors who had two consecutive negative PCRs. It also applied to those with clearance or with symptom resolution. The CDR3 length is 13 residues. Germline V gene lookup returns CDR1 GTSNPN and CDR2 SVGIG (reference sequence). The V segment lost 4 bases and the J segment 4 bases; nucleotides outside the gene matches: 7.

The sequenced sample was PBMCs or T cells enriched from blood (not recorded which). This TCR came from a man aged 40-55 years who had recovered from COVID-19. This sequence joins TRBV30 and TRBJ2-7, with 7 nucleotides matching TRBD1. CDR3 coding DNA: TGTGCCTGGAACAGGGGTTTGCTTTACGAGCAGTACTTC. Its translation is CAWNRGLLYEQYF.